Sequencing of this T cell receptor beta chain was carried out in a study of blood T cell repertoires in COVID-19. Study as a whole: PBMCs, B-cell-depleted T cells, or T cells were the source of the cDNA or gDNA that made up the material.

The CDR3 is 17 residues long. Germline V gene sequence: CDR1 LGHDT, CDR2 YNNKEL (reference sequence). After removal of 1 base from V and 0 bases from J, the junction contained 5 bases not matched to a gene. Original processing notes: Amplification with reference gene primers provided the estimates of nucleated cell counts. The assay was immunoSEQ multiplex PCR, and TCRdb's table has in-frame clones only and misses some. Clone size and the V and J calls come from that table; the DNA yielded D and trimming. The sample records under 35,000 clones, roughly 90% being singletons. The chain carries TRBV3-1 (or the pseudogene TRBV3-2) and TRBJ2-3, with 9 positions matching TRBD2. This receptor was identified in a human donor with active COVID-19. The donor label of this sample is uncertain. The sequenced material came from peripheral blood. CDR3 residues: CASSQGGSGGSTDTQYF. DNA of the CDR3: TGTGCCAGCAGCCAAGGGGGAAGCGGGGGGAGCACAGATACGCAGTATTTT.